This entry lists 20 T cell receptor beta chains sequenced from one sample in a study of molecular identifiers for immune sequencing clone quantification. TCRdb re-called the PCR reads with MiXCR, one entry per CDR3 protein. The sample yields about 500,000 distinct CDR3 sequences, about a fifth seen once. What was sequenced was naive CD8+ T cells from blood, with Jurkat cell RNA spiked in. Subset given: FACS-sorted CD8+CD4-CCR7+CD45RA+ naive T cells. These receptors came from a human donor in good health. Some libraries in this study had Jurkat cell RNA spiked in.

Here the CDR3 reads CSASIRDRWQAYGYTF. The CDR3 DNA is TGCAGTGCTTCCATCCGGGACAGGTGGCAAGCCTATGGCTACACCTTC. The genes are TRBV20-1 and TRBJ1-2; 8 bases align to TRBD1. Germline-derived CDR1 and CDR2 are DFQATT and SNEGSKA (reference sequence). CDR3 length equals 16 residues. V was clipped by 5 bases and J by 4 bases; unmatched bases: 15.

This clonotype turned up a few times. CDR3 in amino acids: CASRAETSGGTDTQYF. CDR3 sequence (DNA): TGTGCCAGCAGGGCGGAGACTAGCGGGGGAACAGATACGCAGTATTTT. V gene TRBV6-5 combines with J gene TRBJ2-3; TRBD2 matches at 12 bases. V was pared by 6 bases and J by 3 bases, with 7 bases of the junction left unmatched. The CDR3 runs 16 residues. The germline V gene has CDR1 MNHEY and CDR2 SVGAGI.

This clonotype was found many times. V gene TRBV2 combines with J gene TRBJ1-1; D gene uncertain. V lost 1 base and J 0 bases, leaving 9 bases between the germline ends. The CDR3 has 15 amino acids. Germline CDR1 and CDR2: SNHLY and FYNNEI. The chain's CDR3 is CASSEGVGMNTEAFF. CDR3 bases: TGTGCCAGCAGTGAAGGAGTCGGTATGAACACTGAAGCTTTCTTT.

A few counts support this clonotype. CDR3 residues: CASFTPREGAIPTNEKLFF. The CDR3 DNA is TGTGCCAGCTTCACACCCCGGGAGGGGGCCATTCCAACTAATGAAAAACTGTTTTTT. The chain joins TRBV6-1 to TRBJ1-4, with TRBD1 identical over 7 bases. The CDR3 has 19 residues. Germline lookup yields CDR1 MNHNS and CDR2 SASEGT. V shed 8 bases and J 0 bases; nucleotides not matched to a gene: 18.

The chain couples TRBV2 to TRBJ1-5; TRBD1 matches at 7 bases. After removal of 6 bases from V and 1 base from J, the junction contained 12 bases not matched to a gene. The germline CDR1 and CDR2 sequences are SNHLY and FYNNEI. The CDR3 length is 17 residues. This CDR3 reads CASRDSKGAWSNQPQHF. In nucleotides, the CDR3 is TGTGCCAGCAGGGACTCGAAGGGGGCGTGGAGCAATCAGCCCCAGCATTTT.

This clonotype was picked up one time. A clone one base away is much larger, so this may be a read error. The chain links TRBV4-2 to TRBJ1-1, with D unclear. Trimming took off 3 bases at V and 0 bases at J, with 8 bases between the two ends. CDR3 length: 14 residues. CDR1 is LGHNA and CDR2 is YNFKEQ in the germline V gene. In nucleotides, the CDR3 is TGTGCCAGCAGCCATAGGGATATGAACACTGAAGCTTTCTTT. Residues: CASSHRDMNTEAFF.

This clonotype was detected many times. The chain combines TRBV5-6 with TRBJ2-3, with no clear D. The V end was cut by 0 bases, the J end by 3 bases, with 14 bases between. The CDR3 consists of 16 residues. Germline V gene lookup returns CDR1 SGHDT and CDR2 YYEEEE. This chain's CDR3 is CASSLGELGATDTQYF. CDR3 DNA sequence: TGTGCCAGCAGCTTGGGAGAATTAGGAGCAACAGATACGCAGTATTTT.

This chain joins TRBV6-2 or TRBV6-3 and TRBJ2-7; D possibly corresponds to TRBD1 (5 bases). The germline V gene has CDR1 MNHEY and CDR2 SVGEGT. Deletions cut 6 bases from V and 0 bases from J, with 15 bases between. The CDR3 sequence is 15 residues long. CDR3 amino acids: CASRYTGSSSYEQYF. CDR3 nucleotides: TGTGCCAGCAGGTATACAGGCTCGAGCTCCTACGAGCAGTACTTC.

J is TRBJ2-7 and V is TRBV11-2; D might be TRBD1 (6 bases). V dropped 4 bases and J dropped 2 bases, with 9 bases sitting between them. Germline loops: CDR1 SGHAT, CDR2 FQNNGV. The CDR3 runs 13 residues. Here the CDR3 DNA reads TGTGCCAGCAGCTGGACAGTAACCTACGAGCAGTACTTC. Translating it yields CASSWTVTYEQYF. Full variable domain (outside the CDR3, taken from reference TRBV11-2 and TRBJ2-7): EAGVAQSPRYKIIEKRQSVAFWCNPISGHATLYWYQQILGQGPKLLIQFQNNGVVDDSQLPKDRFSAERLKGVDSTLKIQPAKLEDSAVYLCASSWTVTYEQYFGPGTRLTVT.

Only a few counts were recorded for this clonotype. The chain uses TRBV9 and TRBJ1-2; 8 bases are shared with TRBD1. CDR1 SGDLS and CDR2 YYNGEE come from the germline V gene. The junction had 22 bases not matched to a gene; V was cut back by 4 bases and J by 8 bases. This CDR3 has 18 amino acids. CDR3 coding DNA: TGTGCCAGCAGCACTACCAAACTTGGACAGGGAGGGCTGTGGGGCTACACCTTC. This encodes CASSTTKLGQGGLWGYTF.

V and J are TRBV7-9 and TRBJ1-1; D is uncertain. The CDR3 length is 15 residues. Trimming stripped 1 base from V and 1 base from J, with 10 bases between. CDR1 is SEHNR, CDR2 FQNEAQ, per germline (reference sequence). The CDR3 bases are TGTGCCAGCAGCTTAGAAAGGTTACGGAACACTGAAGCTTTCTTT. Protein sequence: CASSLERLRNTEAFF.

A remark on this clonotype: Just one base apart from a much larger clone, this may be a read error. V usage is TRBV14 and J usage is TRBJ2-7; TRBD1 might be the D (6 bases). The length of the CDR3 is 14 residues. The germline gives CDR1 SGHDN, CDR2 FVKESK. In DNA, the CDR3 is TGTGCCAGCCGCCAAACCGGGACAACCTACGAGCAGTACTTC. Translating gives CASRQTGTTYEQYF.

This clonotype occurred many times. The rearrangement joins TRBV12-3 or TRBV12-4 to TRBJ2-5; D remains ambiguous. CDR3 length: 13 residues. Trimming cost V 6 bases and J 0 bases, with 8 bases left between them. CDR3 DNA sequence: TGTGCCAGCAGCCCCCGAGACCAAGAGACCCAGTACTTC. It specifies CASSPRDQETQYF.

This clonotype was seen ten or more times. The rearrangement joins TRBV19 to TRBJ1-1, with D perhaps TRBD1 (5 bases). V shed 10 bases and J shed 1 base, with 19 bases lying between them. This CDR3 has 15 residues. CDR1 is LNHDA, CDR2 SQIVND, per germline (reference sequence). The CDR3 here is CATEAGGGRNTEAFF. The CDR3 DNA sequence: TGTGCCACCGAAGCTGGGGGAGGTCGGAACACTGAAGCTTTCTTT.

Turning to this clonotype: This could be a read error, since a much larger clone is one nucleotide away. The J gene is TRBJ2-1, the V gene TRBV23-1; 9 bases are shared with TRBD1. TRBV23-1 has ORF status, its function being uncertain. This CDR3 region has 16 residues. CDR3 nucleotide sequence: TGCGCCAGCAGTCAATCGAGGGACAGGGATAACAATGAGCGGTTCTTC. It is translated as CASSQSRDRDNNERFF.

This rearrangement joins TRBV4-3 to TRBJ1-1; D is perhaps TRBD1 (5 bases). Deletions cut 0 bases from V and 4 bases from J, with 15 bases between. The CDR3 consists of 16 residues. Germline V gene data show CDR1 as LGHNA and CDR2 as YSLEER. CDR3 residues: CASSQDLTYGATEAFF. Written as DNA, the CDR3 is TGCGCCAGCAGCCAAGATTTGACCTACGGGGCCACTGAAGCTTTCTTT.

This clonotype was observed a handful of times. The chain uses TRBV5-4 and TRBJ2-5; possibly TRBD2 for D (6 bases). Trimming removed 1 base at V and 3 bases at J, with 13 bases between. The CDR3 loop spans 15 amino acids. CDR1 and CDR2 (germline): SGHNT, YYREEE (reference sequence). For the CDR3, the DNA is TGTGCCAGCAGCTTGCGTACTAGCATAGAAGAGACCCAGTACTTC. Protein: CASSLRTSIEETQYF.

This clonotype was found many times. This sequence joins TRBV25-1 and TRBJ2-7; 7 nucleotides match TRBD1. The CDR3 is 15 residues long. Trimming at V came to 3 bases and at J to 4 bases, leaving 9 bases not matched to a gene. Germline CDR1 reads MGHDK; CDR2 reads SYGVNS. DNA for the CDR3: TGTGCCAGCAGTGATTCGGGGACAGCGCCTTACGAGCAGTACTTC. Translating it yields CASSDSGTAPYEQYF.

As to this clonotype: The junction does not match germline at one end; this may be a read error. This sequence joins TRBV4-1 and TRBJ2-7; D is ambiguous. Germline values: CDR1 MGHRA, CDR2 YSYEKL. CDR3 length equals 15 residues. CDR3 loop: CASSQDSKQSYGQYF. In DNA form, the CDR3 reads TGCGCCAGCAGCCAAGATTCGAAACAGTCCTACGGGCAGTACTTC.

The chain is built from TRBV3-1 and TRBJ1-1; D is possibly TRBD1 (5 bases). There are 16 residues in the CDR3. Per the germline V gene, CDR1 is LGHDT and CDR2 is YNNKEL (reference sequence). The germline V and J ends were trimmed by 1 base and 3 bases, with 15 bases remaining between them. Here the CDR3 reads CASSQVGGAMDTEAFF. CDR3 in DNA: TGTGCCAGCAGCCAAGTCGGAGGGGCCATGGACACTGAAGCTTTCTTT.